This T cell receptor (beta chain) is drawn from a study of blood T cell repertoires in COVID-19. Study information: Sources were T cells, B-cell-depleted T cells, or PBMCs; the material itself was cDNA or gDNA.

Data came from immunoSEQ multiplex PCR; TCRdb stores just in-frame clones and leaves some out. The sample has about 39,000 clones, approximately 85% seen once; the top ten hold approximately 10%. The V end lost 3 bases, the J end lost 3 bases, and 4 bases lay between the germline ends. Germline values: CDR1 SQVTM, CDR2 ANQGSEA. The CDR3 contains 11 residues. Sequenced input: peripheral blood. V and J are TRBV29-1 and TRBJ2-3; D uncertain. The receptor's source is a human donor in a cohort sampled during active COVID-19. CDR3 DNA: TGCAGCGTTGACCAAACAGATACGCAGTATTTT. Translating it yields CSVDQTDTQYF.